Listed below are T cell receptor beta chains from one sample, sequenced in a study of CD8 T cells in ankylosing spondylitis. TCRdb processed the 5' RACE reads anew with MiXCR; each CDR3 protein has one entry. The repertoire consists of nearly 250,000 distinct CDR3 sequences, with roughly 32% occurring once and the leading ten covering about 4.2%. Sequencing input: blood, either unsorted or a sorted T cell fraction (not recorded which). The receptors here all came from a male donor with ankylosing spondylitis or in good health (not recorded which). CDR3s include the opening cysteine and the closing phenylalanine or tryptophan. D genes are given only for firm matches. Only some rows state a clone size, as once, few, many or a class for expanded clones.

D gene,clone size,J gene,V gene,CDR3 protein,CDR3 DNA
.,.,TRBJ2-4,TRBV20-1,CSAFGGGAKAKNIQYF,TGCAGTGCTTTTGGGGGGGGGGCGAAAGCCAAAAACATTCAGTACTTC
.,.,TRBJ2-4,TRBV12-3/TRBV12-4,CASSLVTGLAKNIQYF,TGTGCCAGCAGTTTAGTGACGGGGCTAGCCAAAAACATTCAGTACTTC
.,few,TRBJ1-1,TRBV20-1,CSARESGLMNTEAFF,TGCAGTGCTAGAGAATCGGGGCTGATGAACACTGAAGCTTTCTTT
TRBD2,.,TRBJ2-3,TRBV7-9,CASSPWTGGPRDTQYF,TGTGCCAGCAGCCCGTGGACGGGGGGGCCGAGGGATACGCAGTATTTT
.,few,TRBJ1-1,TRBV14,CASSVDGMNTEAFF,TGTGCCAGCAGCGTTGACGGTATGAACACTGAAGCTTTCTTT
.,many,TRBJ2-3,TRBV29-1,CSVRSTDTQYF,TGCAGCGTTCGGAGCACAGATACGCAGTATTTT
TRBD2,few,TRBJ2-1,TRBV27,CASSLKAGGLYNEQFF,TGTGCCAGCAGTTTAAAGGCGGGGGGCCTATACAATGAGCAGTTCTTC
.,.,TRBJ1-1,TRBV7-2,CASSLRTAEAFF,TGTGCCAGCAGCCTCCGGACAGCTGAAGCTTTCTTT
.,few,TRBJ2-5,TRBV15,CATSRDTRKTQYF,TGTGCCACCAGCAGAGATACGAGGAAGACCCAGTACTTC
TRBD1,.,TRBJ2-7,TRBV4-1,CASSIRTGNYEQYF,TGCGCCAGCTCCATAAGGACAGGGAACTACGAGCAGTACTTC
.,.,TRBJ2-5,TRBV24-1,CATSADGENQETQYF,TGTGCCACCAGTGCTGACGGGGAGAACCAAGAGACCCAGTACTTC
.,.,TRBJ1-1,TRBV29-1,CSGRGGANTEAFF,TGCAGCGGCCGAGGGGGGGCGAACACTGAAGCTTTCTTT
TRBD1,few,TRBJ2-7,TRBV7-9,CASSQTDRGSYEQYF,TGTGCCAGCAGCCAAACGGACAGGGGGAGCTACGAGCAGTACTTC
TRBD2,.,TRBJ2-3,TRBV20-1,CSAKGTSASTDTQYF,TGCAGTGCTAAGGGGACTAGCGCTAGCACAGATACGCAGTATTTT
.,few,TRBJ2-4,TRBV12-3/TRBV12-4,CASSFARGVGNIQYF,TGTGCCAGCAGTTTCGCCAGGGGGGTTGGGAACATTCAGTACTTC
TRBD1,few,TRBJ2-3,TRBV6-1,CASSRTGAADTQYF,TGTGCCAGCAGCCGGACAGGGGCGGCAGATACGCAGTATTTT
.,few,TRBJ2-7,TRBV12-3/TRBV12-4,CAPMSRRSYEQYF,TGTGCCCCCATGAGCCGCCGGTCCTACGAGCAGTACTTC
.,.,TRBJ1-2,TRBV12-3/TRBV12-4,CASGKDSYYGYTF,TGTGCCAGCGGGAAAGACAGTTATTATGGCTACACCTTC
.,.,TRBJ2-7,TRBV5-1,CASSLAGSVYQQYF,TGCGCCAGCAGCTTGGCGGGTAGCGTCTACCAGCAGTACTTC
.,few,TRBJ2-3,TRBV6-5,CASSSGRGTDTQYF,TGTGCCAGCAGTTCGGGACGGGGAACAGATACGCAGTATTTT
TRBD2,.,TRBJ2-1,TRBV20-1,CSARGRTSSYNEQFF,TGCAGTGCTAGAGGTAGGACTAGCAGTTACAATGAGCAGTTCTTC
.,.,TRBJ2-7,TRBV4-1,CASSQVSSYYEQYF,TGCGCCAGCAGCCAAGTTTCCAGCTACTACGAGCAGTACTTC
.,few,TRBJ2-5,TRBV12-3/TRBV12-4,CASSPKIAPTTQYF,TGTGCCAGCAGCCCCAAGATAGCTCCCACGACCCAGTACTTC
TRBD2,.,TRBJ2-5,TRBV11-2,CASSPLAEETQYF,TGTGCCAGCAGCCCCCTAGCGGAAGAGACCCAGTACTTC
.,.,TRBJ2-1,TRBV20-1,CSALASVGGPAYNEQFF,TGCAGTGCTCTTGCCAGTGTGGGGGGGCCCGCCTACAATGAGCAGTTCTTC
.,few,TRBJ1-6,TRBV20-1,CSARAREGRPLHF,TGCAGTGCTAGAGCTAGGGAGGGACGACCCCTCCACTTT
TRBD1,few,TRBJ1-5,TRBV6-1,CASSDRDRGLVNQPQHF,TGTGCCAGCAGTGACCGGGACAGGGGGCTAGTGAATCAGCCCCAGCATTTT
.,.,TRBJ2-7,TRBV20-1,CSAGKGTYEQYF,TGCAGTGCTGGAAAGGGGACCTACGAGCAGTACTTC
.,.,TRBJ2-7,TRBV29-1,CSVVAGSREQYF,TGCAGCGTTGTGGCAGGGTCCCGCGAGCAGTACTTC
.,.,TRBJ2-2,TRBV7-3,CASSLELAVNTGELFF,TGTGCCAGCAGCTTAGAACTAGCAGTCAACACCGGGGAGCTGTTTTTT
TRBD1,few,TRBJ2-5,TRBV29-1,CSVPGQGWETQYF,TGCAGCGTTCCAGGACAGGGCTGGGAGACCCAGTACTTC
TRBD1,few,TRBJ1-1,TRBV12-3/TRBV12-4,CASSLFGQGDTEAFF,TGTGCCAGCAGTTTATTCGGACAGGGGGACACTGAAGCTTTCTTT
.,.,TRBJ1-5,TRBV20-1,CSASAGLRSNQPQHF,TGCAGTGCTAGTGCGGGGCTGAGGAGCAATCAGCCCCAGCATTTT
.,once,TRBJ2-7,TRBV12-3/TRBV12-4,CASSRLKVEQYF,TGTGCCAGCAGCCGACTGAAAGTCGAGCAGTACTTC
TRBD2,few,TRBJ2-7,TRBV20-1,CSAQPAGRSSYEQYF,TGCAGTGCTCAACCAGCGGGGCGAAGCTCCTACGAGCAGTACTTC
.,.,TRBJ1-1,TRBV28,CASSETAGRNTEAFF,TGTGCCAGCAGTGAAACGGCAGGGAGGAACACTGAAGCTTTCTTT
TRBD1,.,TRBJ1-1,TRBV20-1,CSAGQAHGEAFF,TGCAGTGCCGGACAGGCCCACGGGGAAGCTTTCTTT
TRBD1,few,TRBJ2-7,TRBV20-1,CSARGGGGPYEQYF,TGCAGTGCTAGAGGAGGGGGCGGACCCTACGAGCAGTACTTC
.,few,TRBJ1-2,TRBV29-1,CSVEGWGNYGYTF,TGCAGCGTTGAAGGATGGGGGAACTATGGCTACACCTTC
.,many,TRBJ1-1,TRBV20-1,CSARDSWYTEAFF,TGCAGTGCTAGGGACAGTTGGTACACTGAAGCTTTCTTT
TRBD2,many,TRBJ2-7,TRBV20-1,CSALAGGPYEQYF,TGCAGTGCACTAGCGGGGGGACCCTACGAGCAGTACTTC